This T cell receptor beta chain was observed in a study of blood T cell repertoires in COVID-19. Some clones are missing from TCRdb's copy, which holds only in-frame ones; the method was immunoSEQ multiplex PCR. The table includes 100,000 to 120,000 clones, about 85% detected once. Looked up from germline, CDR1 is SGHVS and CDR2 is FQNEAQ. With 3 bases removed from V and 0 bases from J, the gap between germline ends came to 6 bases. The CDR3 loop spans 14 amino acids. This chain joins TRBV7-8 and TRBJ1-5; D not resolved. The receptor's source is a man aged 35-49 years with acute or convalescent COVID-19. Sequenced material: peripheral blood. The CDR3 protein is CASSLTDSNQPQHF. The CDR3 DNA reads TGTGCCAGCAGCTTGACTGATAGCAATCAGCCCCAGCATTTT.